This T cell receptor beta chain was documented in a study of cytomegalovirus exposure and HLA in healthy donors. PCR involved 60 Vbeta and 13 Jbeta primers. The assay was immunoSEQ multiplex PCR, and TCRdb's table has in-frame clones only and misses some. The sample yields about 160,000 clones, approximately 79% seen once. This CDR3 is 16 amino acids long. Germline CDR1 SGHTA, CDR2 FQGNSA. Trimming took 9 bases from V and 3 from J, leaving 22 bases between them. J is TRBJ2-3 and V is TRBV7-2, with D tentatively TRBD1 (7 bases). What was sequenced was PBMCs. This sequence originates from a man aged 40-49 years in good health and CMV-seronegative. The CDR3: CARGGRAGTVTDTQYF. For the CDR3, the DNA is TGTGCCAGAGGGGGCCGGGCGGGGACAGTTACAGATACGCAGTATTTT.